This TCR beta chain emerged from a study of cytomegalovirus exposure and HLA in healthy donors. The CDR3 runs to 16 residues. Germline lookup yields CDR1 PRHDT and CDR2 FYEKMQ (reference sequence). The V gene lost 4 bases and the J gene lost 2 bases, with 16 bases spanning the gap. Both 60 Vbeta primers and 13 Jbeta primers went into the PCR. Clones were sequenced by immunoSEQ multiplex PCR, and TCRdb holds only the in-frame ones, with some missing. The table records over 100,000 clones, 73% of them present only once. The chain couples TRBV13 to TRBJ2-3, with a tentative D call TRBD2 (5 bases). The clonotype originates from a woman between 35 and 50 years old in good health and CMV-seropositive. Sequences were obtained from PBMCs. The CDR3, as DNA: TGTGCCAGCAGCTCTGGTCGCCGAGGGTACACAGATACGCAGTATTTT. This sequence encodes CASSSGRRGYTDTQYF.